This paragraph covers one T cell receptor (beta chain) sequence. There is no known antigen for this receptor. Base qualities are not recorded, but no much larger clone differs from it by a single base. The data stem from a study of PD-L1 blockade in urothelial cancer (dated by TCRdb to about 2017). Regarding the study in general: Therapy was started in the mid-2010s for all patients, and atezolizumab 1,200 mg was administered intravenously every 3 weeks. Twenty-five of 29 patients were males with bladder-origin urothelial cancer, and 18 of 29 reported a prior smoking history. Patients had an ECOG performance status of 0 or 1 and had received between 0 and 3 prior chemotherapy regimens. Blood samples were analyzed 3 weeks after the start of treatment (second dose) and 6 weeks after the start of treatment. Blood samples yielded a median of approximately 150,000 T cells and more than 80,000 unique TCRs, with median clonality 0.080. An exploratory multi-omic analysis was conducted of the somatic, immune and clinical correlates of response to PD-L1 blockade with atezolizumab in urothelial cancer. Pretreatment tumor samples, along with matched peripheral blood collected serially before and after atezolizumab treatment, underwent TCR sequencing. Durable clinical benefit meant progression-free survival longer than 6 months, and TCR features were also tested against progression-free and overall survival. Whole exome sequencing and RNA sequencing of pretreatment tumors were performed alongside TCR sequencing in the same patients. Durable clinical benefit was achieved by nine patients but not by the remaining 20. Pretreatment blood TCR-seq was available for nearly 30 patients, at least one posttreatment blood collection was obtained for about 24 patients, and tumor TCR-seq was available for about 24 patients.

A cohort of 30 or so patients with locally advanced or metastatic urothelial carcinoma, treated at Memorial Sloan Kettering on a trial protocol, was included. Peripheral blood mononuclear cells were collected from each patient pretreatment and during treatment, giving between 1 and 8 total time points per patient. The Qiagen DNeasy Blood extraction kit was used to purify genomic DNA from total PBMCs and tumor samples. PBMCs were collected pretreatment and during treatment and were isolated and stored as previously described. Synthetic TCR analog templates were spiked into each PCR so that absolute template abundance could be estimated from read counts. Using the immunoSEQ assay, TCRbeta CDR3 regions were amplified from genomic DNA with bias-controlled V and J gene primers. Rearranged TCRbeta segments were sequenced at approximately 20X coverage. The original methods were these. Sequencing errors were corrected by clustering, and CDR3s were annotated against IMGT so that V, D and J genes could be assigned. Only productive TCRbeta rearrangements were used in downstream analyses, excluding out-of-frame or stop-codon sequences. To compute clonality, Shannon entropy was normalized by the log of the number of unique productive sequences and then subtracted from one. Fisher's exact test with Benjamini-Hochberg correction, using a cutoff of adjusted p below 0.01, was how clones that differed between time points or between blood and tumor were identified. In TCRdb, the immuneACCESS table is reduced to in-frame sequences with V and J assigned. These tables do not hold every clone; where another copy was compared, an unresolved V gene accounts for under half, and the others remain unexplained. The V and J calls and clone size are taken from that table; D and trimming were inferred from the DNA. A total of roughly 87,000 clones appear in this sample, about 85% of them only once. The top ten clonotypes cover over 5% of the sample.

Overall study outcomes, separate from this receptor: A pretreatment peripheral blood TCR clonality below the median was linked to improved progression-free and overall survival. Because of the small sample size (n ≈ 27) and the many exploratory analyses performed, the results are intended to be regarded as hypothesis-generating. Among patients with durable benefit, tumor-associated TCR clones showed greater expansion in peripheral blood 3 weeks after treatment started (n ≈ 24, p = 0.022).

The specimen was PBMCs, collected around atezolizumab (anti-PD-L1) treatment. This sequence was found in a woman between 65 and 79 years old with urothelial cancer.

The CDR3 protein is CASSPSRGRSSYEQYF. DNA sequence: TGTGCCAGCAGCCCCAGCCGGGGGAGGAGCTCCTACGAGCAGTACTTC. The receptor chain draws on TRBV6-6 and TRBJ2-7; the D gene is perhaps TRBD2, from 6 matching bases. Trimming at the junction amounts to 6 bases on V and 0 bases on J, and the germline ends lie 18 bases apart. CDR1 and CDR2, looked up from the germline V gene (reference sequence), are MNHNY and SVGAGI. From the cysteine up to the phenylalanine, the CDR3 has a length of 16 residues. Only the CDR3 DNA stays, 48 bases, in frame from base 1.